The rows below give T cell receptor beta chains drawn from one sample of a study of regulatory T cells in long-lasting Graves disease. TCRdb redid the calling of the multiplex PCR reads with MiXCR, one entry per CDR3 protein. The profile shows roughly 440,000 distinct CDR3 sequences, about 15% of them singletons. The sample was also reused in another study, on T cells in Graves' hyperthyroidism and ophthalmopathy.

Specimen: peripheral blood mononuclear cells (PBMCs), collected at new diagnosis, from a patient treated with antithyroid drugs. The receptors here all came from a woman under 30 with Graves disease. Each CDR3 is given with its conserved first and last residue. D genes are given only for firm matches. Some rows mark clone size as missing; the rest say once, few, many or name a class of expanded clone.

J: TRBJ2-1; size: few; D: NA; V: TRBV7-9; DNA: TGTGCCAGCAGCTTAGAAACCGACCGGGATGAGCAGTTCTTC; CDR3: CASSLETDRDEQFF
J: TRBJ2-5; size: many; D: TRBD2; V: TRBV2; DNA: TGTGCCATTACTACTAGCGGGATCCAAGAGACCCAGTACTTC; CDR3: CAITTSGIQETQYF
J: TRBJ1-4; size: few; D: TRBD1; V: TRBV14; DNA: TGTGCCAGCAGCCAAGGACAGGGTTTGAAAAGTGAAAAACTGTTTTTT; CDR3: CASSQGQGLKSEKLFF
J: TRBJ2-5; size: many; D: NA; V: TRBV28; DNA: TGTGCCAGCAGTTTAACCCCCCCAGGGAAAGAGACCCAGTACTTC; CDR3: CASSLTPPGKETQYF
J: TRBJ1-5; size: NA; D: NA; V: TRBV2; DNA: TGTGCCAGCAGTGATCTGGGGCCTCAGCCCCAGCATTTT; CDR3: CASSDLGPQPQHF
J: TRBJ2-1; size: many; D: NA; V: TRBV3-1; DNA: TGTGCCAGCAGCCAAGCATCGAGAAATGAGCAGTTCTTC; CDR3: CASSQASRNEQFF
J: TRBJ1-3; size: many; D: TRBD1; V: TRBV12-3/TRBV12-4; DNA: TGTGCCAGCAGTTTCGCAGGGGGCTTATGGAACACCATATATTTT; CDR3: CASSFAGGLWNTIYF
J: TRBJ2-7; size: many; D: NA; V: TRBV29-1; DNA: TGCAGCGTCGTGACAGCTGGCTCCTACGAGCAGTACTTC; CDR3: CSVVTAGSYEQYF
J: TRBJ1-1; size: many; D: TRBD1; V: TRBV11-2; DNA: TGTGCCAGCAGCCCAAGGGACAGAAACACTGAAGCTTTCTTT; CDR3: CASSPRDRNTEAFF
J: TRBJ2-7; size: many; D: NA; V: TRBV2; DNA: TGTGCCAGCAGGTCCGGCCGTGGTGAAACCTACGAGCAGTACTTC; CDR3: CASRSGRGETYEQYF
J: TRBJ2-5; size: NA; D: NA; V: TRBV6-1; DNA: TGTGCCAACCGAAAACAGGGCCGGACCCAGTACTTC; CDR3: CANRKQGRTQYF
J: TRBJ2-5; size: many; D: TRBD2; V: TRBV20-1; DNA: TGCAGTGCTAGGGGACTAGCGGGAATAGAGACCCAGTACTTC; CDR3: CSARGLAGIETQYF
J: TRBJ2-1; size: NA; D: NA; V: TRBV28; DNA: TGTGCCAGCAGTCTATTTAGCAGGGGTTACAATGAGCAGTTCTTC; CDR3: CASSLFSRGYNEQFF
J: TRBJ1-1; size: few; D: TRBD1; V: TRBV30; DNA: TGTGCCTGGGGAGACAGGGGGACTGAAGCTTTCTTT; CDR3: CAWGDRGTEAFF
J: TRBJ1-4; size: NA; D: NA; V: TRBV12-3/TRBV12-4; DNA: TGTGCCAGCAGTTTATCGGGACTTAATGAAAAACTGTTTTTT; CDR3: CASSLSGLNEKLFF
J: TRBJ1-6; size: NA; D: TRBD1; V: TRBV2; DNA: TGTGCCAGCACCCAGGACAGGGGGTTTTCCTATAATTCACCCCTCCACTTT; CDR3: CASTQDRGFSYNSPLHF
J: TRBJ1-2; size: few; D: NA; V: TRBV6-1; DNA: TGTGCCAGCAGAGTGGACAGACTCTATGGCTACACCTTC; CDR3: CASRVDRLYGYTF
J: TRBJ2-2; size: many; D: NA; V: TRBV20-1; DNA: TGCAGTGCTCAGATGGGGCCGGGGTGGGACACCGGGGAGCTGTTTTTT; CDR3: CSAQMGPGWDTGELFF
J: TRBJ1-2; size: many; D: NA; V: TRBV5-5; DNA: TGTGCCAGCAGCTTGGGGTACACCTCTGGCTACACCTTC; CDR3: CASSLGYTSGYTF
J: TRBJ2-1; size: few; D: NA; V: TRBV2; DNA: TGTGCCAGCAGGAAAGGGGGGGGGGAGAGCTACAATGAGCAGTTCTTC; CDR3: CASRKGGGESYNEQFF
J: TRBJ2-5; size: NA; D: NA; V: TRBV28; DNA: TGTGCCAGCAGTTTGGGAGTGGAAGAGACCCAGTACTTC; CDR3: CASSLGVEETQYF
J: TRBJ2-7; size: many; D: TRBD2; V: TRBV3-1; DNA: TGTGCCAGCAGCCCCCTTGGGACTAGCGGGACCCCCTACGAGCAGTACTTC; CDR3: CASSPLGTSGTPYEQYF
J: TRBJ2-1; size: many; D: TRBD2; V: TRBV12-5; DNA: TGTGCTAGTGGTTTACAACTAGCGGGAGCCGGTAATGAGCAGTTCTTC; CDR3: CASGLQLAGAGNEQFF
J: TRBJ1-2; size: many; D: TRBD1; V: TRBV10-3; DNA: TGTGCCATCAGTGAGAGTACAGGGGGTACGGAGAGGGGCTACACCTTC; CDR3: CAISESTGGTERGYTF